This TCR beta chain was identified during a study of blood T cells in healthy people across ages. V gave up 3 bases and J gave up 9 bases; unmatched junction bases: 11. This CDR3 comprises 16 residues. In germline, CDR1 is MNHEY, CDR2 SMNVEV (reference sequence). Whole-study findings and limits: The study found TCR beta diversity correlated strongly with naive T cell percentage.

This clonotype was observed at least ten times. Its antigen is still unknown. Alongside a J-beta primer mix, a sample-barcoded 5' primer served in a second PCR lasting roughly 6 to 11 cycles. TCRdb recomputed calls from the 5' RACE reads with MiXCR, one row per CDR3 protein. This table has approximately 900,000 distinct CDR3 sequences, 29% appearing once. In addition, the sample was reused for a study of T cells of mothers and their children. That paper states: Whether pairs are related or unrelated, thymic selection shapes their TCR recombination output in much the same way. Normalized overlap was always slightly, never significantly, higher in related than unrelated mother-child pairs.

The chain links TRBV27 to TRBJ2-1; 10 nucleotides line up with TRBD2. This clonotype originated in a woman between 35 and 50 years old in good health. The sample taken for sequencing was blood. This chain's CDR3 is CASSLSLGLARAEQFF. CDR3 DNA: TGTGCCAGCAGTTTGTCCCTGGGACTAGCGAGGGCTGAGCAGTTCTTC.